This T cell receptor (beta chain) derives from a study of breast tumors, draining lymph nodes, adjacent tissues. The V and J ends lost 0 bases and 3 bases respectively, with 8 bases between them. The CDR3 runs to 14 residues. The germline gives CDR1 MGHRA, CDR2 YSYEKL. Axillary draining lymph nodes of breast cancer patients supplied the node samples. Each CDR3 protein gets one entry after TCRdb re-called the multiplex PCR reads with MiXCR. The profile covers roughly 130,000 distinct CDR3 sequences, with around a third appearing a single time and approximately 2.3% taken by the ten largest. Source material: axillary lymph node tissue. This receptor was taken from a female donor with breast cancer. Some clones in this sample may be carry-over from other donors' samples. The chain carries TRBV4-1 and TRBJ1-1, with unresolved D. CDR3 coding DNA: TGCGCCAGCAGCCAAGAAGGGTTTTACACTGAAGCTTTCTTT. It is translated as CASSQEGFYTEAFF.